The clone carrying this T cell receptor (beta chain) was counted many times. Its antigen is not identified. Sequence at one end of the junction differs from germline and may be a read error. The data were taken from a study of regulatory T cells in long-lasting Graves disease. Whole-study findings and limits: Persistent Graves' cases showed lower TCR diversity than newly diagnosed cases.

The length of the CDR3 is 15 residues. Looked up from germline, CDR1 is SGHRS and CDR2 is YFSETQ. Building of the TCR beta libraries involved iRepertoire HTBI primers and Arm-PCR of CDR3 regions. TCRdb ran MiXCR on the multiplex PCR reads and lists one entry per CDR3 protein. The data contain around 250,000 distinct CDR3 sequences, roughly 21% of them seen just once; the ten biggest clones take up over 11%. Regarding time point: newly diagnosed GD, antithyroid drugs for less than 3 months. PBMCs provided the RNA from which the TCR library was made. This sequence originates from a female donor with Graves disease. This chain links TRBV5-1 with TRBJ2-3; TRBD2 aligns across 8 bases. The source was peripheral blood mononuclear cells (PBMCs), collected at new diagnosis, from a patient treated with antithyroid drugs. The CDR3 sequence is CASRSRGGASDTQYF. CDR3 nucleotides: TGTGCCAGCAGGTCTCGGGGGGGCGCCTCAGATACGCAGTATTTT.